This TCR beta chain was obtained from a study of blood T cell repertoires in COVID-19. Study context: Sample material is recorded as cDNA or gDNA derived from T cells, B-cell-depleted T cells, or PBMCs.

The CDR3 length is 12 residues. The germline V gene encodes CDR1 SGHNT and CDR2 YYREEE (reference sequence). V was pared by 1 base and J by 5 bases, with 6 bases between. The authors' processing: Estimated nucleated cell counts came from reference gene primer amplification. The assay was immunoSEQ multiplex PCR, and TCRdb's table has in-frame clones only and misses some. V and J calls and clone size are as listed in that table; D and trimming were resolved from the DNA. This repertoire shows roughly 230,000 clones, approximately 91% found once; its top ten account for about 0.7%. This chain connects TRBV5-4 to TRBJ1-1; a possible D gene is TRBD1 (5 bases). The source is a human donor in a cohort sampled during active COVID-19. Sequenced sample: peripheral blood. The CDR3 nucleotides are TGTGCCAGCAGCTTGTCAGGGACTGAAGCTTTCTTT. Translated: CASSLSGTEAFF.